The rows below give T cell receptor beta chains drawn from one sample of a study of blood T cell repertoires in COVID-19. Generated by immunoSEQ multiplex PCR, the TCRdb table keeps only in-frame clones and is missing some. The sample holds about 250,000 clones, roughly nine tenths seen once. Sequences were obtained from peripheral blood. These receptors all stem from a man aged 18 to 35 with active or convalescent COVID-19. Each CDR3 is given with its conserved first and last residue. Each record gives: CDR3 length, V gene, clone size, J gene, D gene, CDR3 DNA, CDR3 protein. D genes are given only for firm matches. Not all rows give a size; the values are once, few, many and, for expanded clones, a class.

16	TRBV27	NA	TRBJ2-1	NA	TGTGCCAGCAGTCTTACACTAGTCCCTCCCTACAATGAGCAGTTCTTC	CASSLTLVPPYNEQFF
14	TRBV6-5	NA	TRBJ1-5	NA	TGTGCCAGCAGACGGACACTTAGCAATCAGCCCCAGCATTTT	CASRRTLSNQPQHF
16	TRBV7-2	NA	TRBJ1-3	NA	TGTGCCAGCAGCTTTCTGGGCCAAAACTCTGGAAACACCATATATTTT	CASSFLGQNSGNTIYF
14	TRBV9	NA	TRBJ2-7	TRBD2	TGTGCCAGCAGCGTGGCTAGCGGGACCTACGAGCAGTACTTC	CASSVASGTYEQYF
20	TRBV14	NA	TRBJ2-1	TRBD2	TGTGCCAGCAGCCCTCCGGGACTAGCGGGTCTTACTACCCCCTACAATGAGCAGTTCTTC	CASSPPGLAGLTTPYNEQFF
14	TRBV28	NA	TRBJ1-5	NA	TGTGCCAGCAGTTTACTGCAGGGGAGTCAGCCCCAGCATTTT	CASSLLQGSQPQHF
15	TRBV10-3	few	TRBJ2-1	NA	TGTGCCATCAGTGACGACGGGGGTCCCTACAATGAGCAGTTCTTC	CAISDDGGPYNEQFF
11	TRBV6-5	NA	TRBJ1-1	NA	TGTGCCAGCCGCCGGGGGACTGAAGCTTTCTTT	CASRRGTEAFF
14	TRBV6-2/TRBV6-3	NA	TRBJ1-1	NA	TGTGCCAGCAGTTACTCATGGAGGAACACTGAAGCTTTCTTT	CASSYSWRNTEAFF
14	TRBV11-2	NA	TRBJ1-2	NA	TGTGCCAGCAGCCGCTCATTATCGGGCTATGGCTACACCTTC	CASSRSLSGYGYTF
15	TRBV6-5	NA	TRBJ1-1	NA	TGTGCCAGCAGTTCCCCCGGGAGGGAGGTCACTGAAGCTTTCTTT	CASSSPGREVTEAFF
14	TRBV30	NA	TRBJ2-1	TRBD2	TGTGCCTGGAGTGTGCGGGCGGGGGAGTTGGGGCAGTTCTTC	CAWSVRAGELGQFF
13	TRBV2	NA	TRBJ2-3	NA	TGTGCCAGCAACCGACAGTTCACAGATACGCAGTATTTT	CASNRQFTDTQYF
16	TRBV9	NA	TRBJ1-1	TRBD1	TGTGCCAGCAGCGTAGTGAGGGGGCCGATGAACACTGAAGCTTTCTTT	CASSVVRGPMNTEAFF
14	TRBV9	few	TRBJ1-2	NA	TGTGCCAGCAGCCCGTCTTCGGGAGGCTATGGCTACACCTTC	CASSPSSGGYGYTF
15	TRBV6-2/TRBV6-3	few	TRBJ2-7	TRBD1	TGTGCCAGCAGTTACAGGGACAGGGGGGACTACGAGCAGTACTTC	CASSYRDRGDYEQYF
16	TRBV7-2	NA	TRBJ1-2	NA	TGTGCCAGCAGCCAACCCATGGGGGCAGGATCCTATGGCTACACCTTC	CASSQPMGAGSYGYTF
17	TRBV7-3	NA	TRBJ2-1	TRBD1	TGTGCCAGCAGCTCAATCGCGGGACAGGGGGTTAACAATGAGCAGTTCTTC	CASSSIAGQGVNNEQFF
13	TRBV2	NA	TRBJ1-1	NA	TGTGCCACCGCCAGGGGATCTAACACTGAAGCTTTCTTT	CATARGSNTEAFF
18	TRBV30	NA	TRBJ1-2	TRBD1	TGTGCCTGGAGTGTACTCTCTTGGCGGACAGGGGAGTACTATGGCTACACCTTC	CAWSVLSWRTGEYYGYTF
14	TRBV3-1/TRBV3-2	NA	TRBJ2-1	NA	TGTGCCAGCAGCCAACGCCGGGAGATCAATGAGCAGTTCTTC	CASSQRREINEQFF
13	TRBV30	NA	TRBJ1-2	NA	TGTGCCTGGAGTGTGCAGGGGAGCTATGGCTACACCTTC	CAWSVQGSYGYTF
18	TRBV5-1	NA	TRBJ2-3	TRBD2	TGCGCCAGCGGAGCTCCTAGCGGGGGTCTTTCTAGCACAGATACGCAGTATTTT	CASGAPSGGLSSTDTQYF
17	TRBV9	NA	TRBJ2-1	TRBD2	TGTGCCAGCAGCGTAGGGGCTAGCGGGAGGGTAGACAATGAGCAGTTCTTC	CASSVGASGRVDNEQFF
15	TRBV28	NA	TRBJ2-1	TRBD2	TGTGCCAGCGGCAAATTAGCGGGCAATGACAATGAGCAGTTCTTC	CASGKLAGNDNEQFF
13	TRBV6-5	NA	TRBJ2-3	TRBD2	TGTGCGTGCCGAGCGGGGGATACAGATACGCAGTATTTT	CACRAGDTDTQYF